One sample yielded the 27 T cell receptor beta chains listed below, sequenced in a study of shared clonotypes between healthy human individuals. Sequencing was performed with immunoSEQ multiplex PCR; in TCRdb, only in-frame clones are kept and a portion is missing. The sample lists nearly 1,000,000 clones, roughly 72% occurring once. Material: memory CD4+ T cells sorted from blood. Sample subset: CD45RA-negative fraction. The receptors were gathered from a man younger than 30 in good health.

Only a few counts were recorded for this clone. The rearrangement joins TRBV19 to TRBJ1-5; a weak D match, TRBD1 (5 bases). This CDR3 spans 16 amino acids. The V end lost 5 bases, the J end lost 1 base, and 15 bases lay between the germline ends. The germline V gene has CDR1 LNHDA and CDR2 SQIVND (reference sequence). The CDR3, as DNA: TGTGCCAGTAGTTCTACAGGTACCTGGAGCAATCAGCCCCAGCATTTT. Its translation: CASSSTGTWSNQPQHF.

The rearrangement links TRBV5-1 to TRBJ2-5; D unresolved. Germline CDR1 and CDR2: SGHRS and YFSETQ. V lost 5 bases to trimming and J lost 2 bases, with 10 bases between them. The CDR3 is 13 residues long. Here the CDR3 DNA reads TGCGCCAGCAGTCGCGCGATTCAAGAGACCCAGTACTTC. It is translated as CASSRAIQETQYF.

The V and J genes are TRBV20-1 and TRBJ1-1; D perhaps matches TRBD1 (5 bases). The CDR3 is 11 amino acids. V shed 4 bases and J shed 7 bases, with 10 bases lying between them. The germline V gene has CDR1 DFQATT and CDR2 SNEGSKA (reference sequence). Here the CDR3 DNA reads TGCAGTGCTACTGGGGGGAATGAAGCTTTCTTT. Protein: CSATGGNEAFF.

The V gene is TRBV6-1, the J gene TRBJ2-1, with 7 bases fitting TRBD2. Germline values: CDR1 MNHNS, CDR2 SASEGT. CDR3 size: 15 residues. V was pared by 0 bases and J by 9 bases, with 8 bases of the junction left unmatched. The CDR3 nucleotides read TGTGCCAGCAGTGAAGCGGCGCTGGGGGGGGGTGAGCAGTTCTTC. Its protein is CASSEAALGGGEQFF.

Only a few counts were recorded for this clone. The CDR3 is CASNWGEQYF. For the CDR3, the DNA is TGTGCCAGCAATTGGGGCGAGCAGTACTTC. The chain has TRBV6-1 and TRBJ2-7, with D unresolved. Trimming cost V 7 bases and J 6 bases, with 7 bases left between them. Germline V gives CDR1 MNHNS, CDR2 SASEGT. The CDR3 extends over 10 amino acids.

V usage is TRBV2 and J usage is TRBJ1-4; TRBD1 agrees at 10 bases. CDR1 and CDR2 (germline): SNHLY, FYNNEI. Trimming cost V 6 bases and J 5 bases; bases outside gene matches: 3. The CDR3 spans 14 residues. The CDR3 reads CASSGDRGNEKLFF. For the CDR3, the DNA is TGTGCCAGCAGCGGGGACAGGGGAAATGAAAAACTGTTTTTT.

The V call is TRBV29-1, the J call TRBJ2-7; 9 positions match TRBD1. This CDR3 has 13 amino acids. Germline loops: CDR1 SQVTM, CDR2 ANQGSEA. J lost 4 bases, V lost 6 bases, and 7 bases had no gene match. The CDR3 bases are TGCAGCGTGGGACAGGGCCTTTTTTACGAGCAGTACTTC. Translated: CSVGQGLFYEQYF.

A few counts support this clone. V is TRBV9 and J is TRBJ1-4, with 7 bases fitting TRBD1. Germline CDR1 and CDR2: SGDLS and YYNGEE. There are 17 residues in the CDR3. The junction had 12 bases not matched to a gene; V was cut back by 0 bases and J by 7 bases. DNA of the CDR3: TGTGCCAGCAGCGTAGACGAGGGGAGACAGGGTACTGAAAAACTGTTTTTT. Protein product: CASSVDEGRQGTEKLFF.

The rearrangement uses TRBV7-2 and TRBJ1-2; 7 bases align to TRBD1. Germline V lookup: CDR1 SGHTA, CDR2 FQGNSA. The CDR3 loop spans 14 amino acids. The junction had 8 bases not matched to a gene; V was cut back by 4 bases and J by 6 bases. The CDR3, as DNA: TGTGCCAGCAGCTCGGGACAGAGCTTCAATGGCTACACCTTC. Translation: CASSSGQSFNGYTF. The entire variable domain, with the rest obtained from reference TRBV7-2 and TRBJ1-2, is as follows: GAGVSQSPSNKVTEKGKDVELRCDPISGHTALYWYRQSLGQGLEFLIYFQGNSAPDKSGLPSDRFSAERTGGSVSTLTIQRTQQEDSAVYLCASSSGQSFNGYTFGSGTRLTVV.

On this clone itself: Other DNA sequences from this sample encode an identical CDR3 as well. The chain recombines TRBV10-3 with TRBJ1-1, with D uncertain. CDR3 length: 11 amino acids. Trimming stripped 4 bases from V and 4 bases from J, with 4 bases between. Germline V gives CDR1 ENHRY, CDR2 SYGVKD. The CDR3 protein is CAISAGTEAFF. The DNA for the CDR3 is TGTGCCATCAGTGCTGGCACTGAAGCTTTCTTT.

This clone was detected only once. This CDR3 is CTSSHRTRTGMGYTF. CDR3 nucleotide sequence: TGCACCAGCAGCCACCGGACTCGGACAGGGATGGGCTACACCTTC. This chain connects TRBV1 to TRBJ1-2; TRBD1 is the table's D call, not checked against the DNA. TRBV1 constitutes a pseudogene. The CDR3 loop spans 15 amino acids.

This rearrangement joins TRBV30 to TRBJ1-2; D may be TRBD1 (6 bases). Trimming stripped 2 bases from V and 1 base from J, with 8 bases between. The germline gives CDR1 GTSNPN, CDR2 SVGIG (reference sequence). The CDR3 contains 13 residues. The CDR3, as DNA: TGTGCCTGGAGTAGGGACATTAACTATGGCTACACCTTC. This codes for CAWSRDINYGYTF.

This clone was counted between two and nine times. The chain couples TRBV9 to TRBJ2-1; TRBD2 aligns across 8 bases. With V trimmed by 0 bases and J by 8 bases, 10 bases remained unmatched. In germline, CDR1 is SGDLS, CDR2 YYNGEE. The CDR3 sequence is 16 residues long. Here the CDR3 DNA reads TGTGCCAGCAGCGTAGGCCCCCAGCGGGAGACTGATGAGCAGTTCTTC. Translated: CASSVGPQRETDEQFF.

V usage is TRBV30 and J usage is TRBJ2-3; 7 nucleotides align to TRBD1. CDR3 length: 15 amino acids. Germline trimming cut 5 bases from V and 0 bases from J; bases unmatched to any gene: 8. Germline values: CDR1 GTSNPN, CDR2 SVGIG (reference sequence). CDR3 residues: CAWDRGQESTDTQYF. DNA of the CDR3: TGTGCCTGGGACCGAGGACAGGAGAGCACAGATACGCAGTATTTT.

V and J are TRBV27 and TRBJ1-5; TRBD1 is a possible D gene (5 bases). The CDR3 extends over 14 amino acids. Germline CDR1 and CDR2: MNHEY and SMNVEV (reference sequence). Trimming stripped 5 bases from V and 9 bases from J, with 17 bases between. As DNA, the CDR3 is TGTGCCAGCAGTAATACAGGCGCGCTAGGGCCCCAGCATTTT. Translated: CASSNTGALGPQHF.

This clone has a single count. The rearrangement joins TRBV28 to TRBJ2-5; D assignment may be TRBD1 or TRBD2 (6 bases each). Germline V gives CDR1 MDHEN, CDR2 SYDVKM. There are 14 residues in the CDR3. V lost 7 bases to trimming and J lost 4 bases, with 16 bases between them. CDR3 protein: CASTPGRGRETQYF. CDR3 bases: TGTGCCAGCACCCCTGGCCGGGGGCGAGAGACCCAGTACTTC.

V gene TRBV13 combines with J gene TRBJ1-1; D ambiguous. The CDR3 runs 15 residues. The germline V gene encodes CDR1 PRHDT and CDR2 FYEKMQ (reference sequence). The V end lost 1 base, the J end lost 1 base, and 10 bases lay between the germline ends. The CDR3 bases are TGTGCCAGCAGCTTAGAGTTGGGGAGGAACACTGAAGCTTTCTTT. This encodes CASSLELGRNTEAFF.

The chain recombines TRBV11-3 with TRBJ2-3, with 11 bases identical to TRBD2. This CDR3 contains 17 residues. After removal of 1 base from V and 6 bases from J, the junction contained 9 bases not matched to a gene. Looked up from germline, CDR1 is SGHNT and CDR2 is YENEEA. CDR3 nucleotide sequence: TGTGCCAGCAGCTTAGCGCCTAGCGGGAGGATGGGGGATACGCAGTATTTT. As protein: CASSLAPSGRMGDTQYF.

This rearrangement joins TRBV29-1 to TRBJ2-1; D gene uncertain. V shed 5 bases and J shed 4 bases, with 15 bases lying between them. Germline V CDR1 and CDR2: SQVTM, ANQGSEA. The CDR3 runs 14 residues. For the CDR3, the DNA is TGCAGCGTTATGAAAGGGAAAGATTACAATGAGCAGTTCTTC. This translates into CSVMKGKDYNEQFF.

This clone was recorded only once. The CDR3 is CASSHEASSSYNEQFF. The CDR3 bases are TGCGCCAGCAGCCATGAAGCATCGAGCTCCTACAATGAGCAGTTCTTC. The J gene is TRBJ2-1, the V gene TRBV4-1; D unresolved. Germline CDR1 MGHRA, CDR2 YSYEKL. The CDR3 is made up of 16 amino acids. Trimming cost V 3 bases and J 0 bases, with 12 bases left between them.

The gene calls are TRBV7-2 and TRBJ2-7, with a possible D match to TRBD1 (5 bases). The CDR3 extends over 14 amino acids. Germline V gives CDR1 SGHTA, CDR2 FQGNSA. V was clipped by 4 bases and J by 3 bases, with 13 bases between them. In DNA, the CDR3 is TGTGCCAGCAGCTCTTTTTCAGGGCGCTACGAGCAGTACTTC. Translating it yields CASSSFSGRYEQYF.

Of note for this clone: The sample contains more than one DNA sequence encoding this CDR3. This chain connects TRBV7-9 to TRBJ2-3, with 10 bases matching TRBD2. The V segment lost 9 bases and the J segment 3 bases; nucleotides outside the gene matches: 6. This CDR3 has 14 amino acids. CDR1 is SEHNR and CDR2 is FQNEAQ in the germline V gene (reference sequence). CDR3 protein: CASSLAGATDTQYF. DNA of the CDR3: TGTGCCAGTTCCCTAGCGGGAGCTACAGATACGCAGTATTTT.

The gene calls are TRBV7-9 and TRBJ1-5; 11 bases fit TRBD1. The CDR3 spans 18 residues. CDR1 and CDR2 from the germline V gene are SEHNR and FQNEAQ (reference sequence). V lost 5 bases and J lost 1; bases outside the gene matches: 10. The CDR3 loop is CASSPGTGGFASNQPQHF. CDR3 bases: TGTGCCAGCAGCCCCGGGACAGGGGGGTTTGCCAGCAATCAGCCCCAGCATTTT.

The sample holds a few counts of this clone. This chain uses TRBV13 with TRBJ1-2; the match to TRBD1 covers 7 bases. Germline V CDR1 and CDR2: PRHDT, FYEKMQ (reference sequence). The V segment lost 4 bases and the J segment 2 bases; nucleotides outside the gene matches: 4. This CDR3 has 14 amino acids. The chain's CDR3 is CASSSDRDNYGYTF. In nucleotides, the CDR3 is TGTGCCAGCAGCTCCGACAGGGACAACTATGGCTACACCTTC.

On this clone itself: The sample has other DNA sequences that encode this CDR3 too. The V call is TRBV7-2, the J call TRBJ2-2; D perhaps matches TRBD1 (6 bases). The CDR3 covers 15 residues. CDR1 is SGHTA and CDR2 is FQGNSA in the germline V gene. V was shortened by 1 base and J by 4 bases, with 10 bases between the two germline ends. The CDR3: CASSLGGPLTGELFF. The CDR3 coding sequence is TGTGCCAGCAGCTTAGGGGGGCCCCTCACCGGGGAGCTGTTTTTT.

This chain links TRBV10-3 with TRBJ2-1; D gene unclear. The CDR3 runs to 14 residues. V lost 7 bases and J 0 bases, leaving 10 bases between the germline ends. From germline, CDR1 is ENHRY and CDR2 SYGVKD. This CDR3 is CAIMRTDSYNEQFF. The CDR3 nucleotides are TGTGCCATCATGAGGACGGACTCCTACAATGAGCAGTTCTTC.

This clone was detected a few times. The chain links TRBV6-4 to TRBJ2-7; 8 positions agree with TRBD1. The J segment lost 6 bases and the V segment lost 4 bases, leaving 5 bases of the junction unmatched. CDR3 length: 13 residues. From germline, CDR1 is MRHNA and CDR2 SNTAGT. CDR3 protein: CASSVTGGGEQYF. The DNA of the CDR3 is TGTGCCAGCAGTGTCACAGGGGGTGGCGAGCAGTACTTC.